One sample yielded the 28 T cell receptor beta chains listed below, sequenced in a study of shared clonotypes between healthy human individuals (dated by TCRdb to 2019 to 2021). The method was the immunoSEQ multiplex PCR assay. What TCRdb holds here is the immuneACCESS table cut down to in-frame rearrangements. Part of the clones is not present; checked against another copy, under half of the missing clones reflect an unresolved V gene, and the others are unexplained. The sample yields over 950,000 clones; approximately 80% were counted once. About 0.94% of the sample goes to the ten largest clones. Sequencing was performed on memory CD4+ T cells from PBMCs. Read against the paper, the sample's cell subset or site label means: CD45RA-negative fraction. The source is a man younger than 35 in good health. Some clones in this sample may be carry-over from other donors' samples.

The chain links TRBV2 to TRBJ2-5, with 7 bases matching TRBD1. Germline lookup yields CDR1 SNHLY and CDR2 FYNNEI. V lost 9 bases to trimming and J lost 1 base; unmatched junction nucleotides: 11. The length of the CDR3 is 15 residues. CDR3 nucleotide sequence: TGTGCCAGTGCCCTAGACAGGGAACCCCAAGAGACCCAGTACTTC. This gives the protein CASALDREPQETQYF.

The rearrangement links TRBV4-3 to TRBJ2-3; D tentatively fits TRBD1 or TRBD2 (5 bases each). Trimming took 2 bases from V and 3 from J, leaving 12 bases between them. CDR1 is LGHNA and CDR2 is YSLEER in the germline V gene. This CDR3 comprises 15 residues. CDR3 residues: CASSQIGGSTDTQYF. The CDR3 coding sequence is TGCGCCAGCAGCCAAATTGGGGGTAGTACAGATACGCAGTATTTT.

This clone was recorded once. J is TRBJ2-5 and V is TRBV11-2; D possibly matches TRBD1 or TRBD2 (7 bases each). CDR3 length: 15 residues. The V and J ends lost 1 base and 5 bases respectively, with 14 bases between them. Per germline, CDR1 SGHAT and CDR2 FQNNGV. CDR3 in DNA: TGTGCCAGCAGCTTAGTGGGAGGGGGCTTGGAGACCCAGTACTTC. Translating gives CASSLVGGGLETQYF.

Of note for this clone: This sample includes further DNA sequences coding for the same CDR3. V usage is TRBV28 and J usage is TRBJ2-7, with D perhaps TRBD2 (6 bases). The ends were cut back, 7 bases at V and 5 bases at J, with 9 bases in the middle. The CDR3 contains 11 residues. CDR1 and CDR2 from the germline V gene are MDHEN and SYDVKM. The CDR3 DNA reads TGTGCCAGCAAGAGGAGGGACGAGCAGTACTTC. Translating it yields CASKRRDEQYF.

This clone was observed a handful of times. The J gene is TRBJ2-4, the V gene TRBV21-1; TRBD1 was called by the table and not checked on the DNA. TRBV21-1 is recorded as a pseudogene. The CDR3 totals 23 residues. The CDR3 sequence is CASSKAPRGSDMSGFLAKNIQYF. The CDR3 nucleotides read TGTGCCAGCAGCAAAGCCCCAAGGGGGAGCGATATGTCAGGGTTCCTAGCCAAAAACATTCAGTACTTC.

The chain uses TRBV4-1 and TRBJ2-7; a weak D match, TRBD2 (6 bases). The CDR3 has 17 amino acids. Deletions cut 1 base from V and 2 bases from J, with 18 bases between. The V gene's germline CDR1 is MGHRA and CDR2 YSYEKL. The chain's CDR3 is CASSQVFILANTYEQYF. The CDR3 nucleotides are TGCGCCAGCAGCCAAGTATTTATACTAGCCAACACCTACGAGCAGTACTTC.

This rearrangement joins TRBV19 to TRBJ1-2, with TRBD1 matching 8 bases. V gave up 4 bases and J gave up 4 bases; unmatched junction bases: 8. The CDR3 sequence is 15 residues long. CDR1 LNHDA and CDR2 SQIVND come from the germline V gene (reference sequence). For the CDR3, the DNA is TGTGCCAGTAGTACCGCGGACAGGGCCGTCTATGGCTACACCTTC. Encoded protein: CASSTADRAVYGYTF.

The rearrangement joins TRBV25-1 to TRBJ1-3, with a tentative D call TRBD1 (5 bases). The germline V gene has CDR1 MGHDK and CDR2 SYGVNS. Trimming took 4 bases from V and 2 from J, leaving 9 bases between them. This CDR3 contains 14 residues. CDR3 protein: CASSAPGTGNTIYF. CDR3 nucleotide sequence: TGTGCCAGCAGTGCCCCAGGGACTGGAAACACCATATATTTT.

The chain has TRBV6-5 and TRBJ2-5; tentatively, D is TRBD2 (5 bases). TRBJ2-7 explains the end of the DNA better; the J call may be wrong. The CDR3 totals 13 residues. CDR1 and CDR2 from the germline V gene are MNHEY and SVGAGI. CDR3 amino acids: CASSYHPSGEQYF. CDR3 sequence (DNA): TGTGCCAGCAGTTATCATCCGAGCGGCGAGCAGTACTTC.

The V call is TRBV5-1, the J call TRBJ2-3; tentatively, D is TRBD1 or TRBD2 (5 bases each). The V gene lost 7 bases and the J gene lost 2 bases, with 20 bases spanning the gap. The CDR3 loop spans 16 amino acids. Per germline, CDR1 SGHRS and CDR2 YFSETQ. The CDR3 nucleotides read TGCGCCAGCTCTATGGGTGTTCTGGGGGACACAGATACGCAGTATTTT. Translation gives CASSMGVLGDTDTQYF. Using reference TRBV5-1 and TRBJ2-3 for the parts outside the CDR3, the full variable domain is KAGVTQTPRYLIKTRGQQVTLSCSPISGHRSVSWYQQTPGQGLQFLFEYFSETQRNKGNFPGRFSGRQFSNSRSEMNVSTLELGDSALYLCASSMGVLGDTDTQYFGPGTRLTVL.

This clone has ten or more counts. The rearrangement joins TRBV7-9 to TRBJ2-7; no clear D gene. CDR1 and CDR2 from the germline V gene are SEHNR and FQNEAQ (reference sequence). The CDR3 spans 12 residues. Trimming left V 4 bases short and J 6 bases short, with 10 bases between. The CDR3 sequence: CASSSGILEQYF. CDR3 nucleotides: TGTGCCAGCAGCTCGGGCATTCTCGAGCAGTACTTC.

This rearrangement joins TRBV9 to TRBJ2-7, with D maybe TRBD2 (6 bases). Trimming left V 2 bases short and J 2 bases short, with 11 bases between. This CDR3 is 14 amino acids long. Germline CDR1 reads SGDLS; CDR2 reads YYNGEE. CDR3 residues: CASSVGGTTYEQYF. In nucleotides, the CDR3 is TGTGCCAGCAGCGTGGGAGGTACCACCTACGAGCAGTACTTC.

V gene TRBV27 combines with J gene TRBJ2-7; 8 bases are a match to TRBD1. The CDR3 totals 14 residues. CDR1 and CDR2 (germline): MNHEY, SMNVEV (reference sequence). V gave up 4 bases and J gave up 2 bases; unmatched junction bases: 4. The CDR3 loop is CASSYWGQAYEQYF. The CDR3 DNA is TGTGCCAGCAGTTACTGGGGACAGGCCTACGAGCAGTACTTC.

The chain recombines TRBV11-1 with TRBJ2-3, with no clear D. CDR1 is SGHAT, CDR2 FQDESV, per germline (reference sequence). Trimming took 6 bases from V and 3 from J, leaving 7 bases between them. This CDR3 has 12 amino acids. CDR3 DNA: TGTGCCAGCAGATTTACTACAGATACGCAGTATTTT. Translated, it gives CASRFTTDTQYF.

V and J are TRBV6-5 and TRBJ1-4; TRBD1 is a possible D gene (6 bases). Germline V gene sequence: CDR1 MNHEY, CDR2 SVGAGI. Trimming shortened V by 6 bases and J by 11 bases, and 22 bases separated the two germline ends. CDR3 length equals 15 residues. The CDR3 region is CASSDKRGFGAKLFF. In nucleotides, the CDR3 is TGTGCCAGCAGCGACAAGAGGGGGTTCGGCGCGAAACTGTTTTTT.

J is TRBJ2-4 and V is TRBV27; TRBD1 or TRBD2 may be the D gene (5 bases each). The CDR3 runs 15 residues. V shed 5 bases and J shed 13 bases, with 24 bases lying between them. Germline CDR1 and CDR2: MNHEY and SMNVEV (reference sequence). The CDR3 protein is CASSGTAGRPAVQYF. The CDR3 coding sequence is TGTGCCAGCAGTGGGACGGCAGGGCGGCCTGCGGTCCAGTACTTC.

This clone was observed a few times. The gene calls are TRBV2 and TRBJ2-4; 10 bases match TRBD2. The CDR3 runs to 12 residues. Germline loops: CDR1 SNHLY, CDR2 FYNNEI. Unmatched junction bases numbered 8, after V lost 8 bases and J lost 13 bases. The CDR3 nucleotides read TGTGCCAGCGGGGGGAGCGGGAGGGCCCAGTACTTC. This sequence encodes CASGGSGRAQYF.

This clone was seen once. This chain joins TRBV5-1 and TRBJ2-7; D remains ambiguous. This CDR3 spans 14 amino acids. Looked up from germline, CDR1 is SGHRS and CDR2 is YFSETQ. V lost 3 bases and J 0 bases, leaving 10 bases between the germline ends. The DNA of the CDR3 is TGCGCCAGCAGCTCAGACGGCAGCTCCTACGAGCAGTACTTC. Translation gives CASSSDGSSYEQYF.

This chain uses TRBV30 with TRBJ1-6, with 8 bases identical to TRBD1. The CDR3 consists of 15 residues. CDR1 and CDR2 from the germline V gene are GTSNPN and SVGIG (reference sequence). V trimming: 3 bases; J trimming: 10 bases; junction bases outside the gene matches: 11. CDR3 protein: CAWSDRTGRRSPLHF. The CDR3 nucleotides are TGTGCCTGGAGCGACCGGACAGGGCGGAGGTCACCCCTCCACTTT.

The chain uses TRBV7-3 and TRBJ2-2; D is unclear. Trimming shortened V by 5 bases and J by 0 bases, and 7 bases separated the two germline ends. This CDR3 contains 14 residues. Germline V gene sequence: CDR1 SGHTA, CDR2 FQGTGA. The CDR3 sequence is CASSQDANTGELFF. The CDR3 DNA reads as TGTGCCAGCAGCCAGGACGCGAACACCGGGGAGCTGTTTTTT. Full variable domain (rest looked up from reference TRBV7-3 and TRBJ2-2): GAGVSQTPSNKVTEKGKYVELRCDPISGHTALYWYRQSLGQGPEFLIYFQGTGAADDSGLPNDRFFAVRPEGSVSTLKIQRTERGDSAVYLCASSQDANTGELFFGEGSRLTVL.

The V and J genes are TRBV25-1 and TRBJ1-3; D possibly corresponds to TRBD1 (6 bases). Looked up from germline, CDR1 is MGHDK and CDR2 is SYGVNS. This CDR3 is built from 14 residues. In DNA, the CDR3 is TGTGCTACCAGCAAACAGGGCGCTGGAAACACCATATATTTT. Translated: CATSKQGAGNTIYF.

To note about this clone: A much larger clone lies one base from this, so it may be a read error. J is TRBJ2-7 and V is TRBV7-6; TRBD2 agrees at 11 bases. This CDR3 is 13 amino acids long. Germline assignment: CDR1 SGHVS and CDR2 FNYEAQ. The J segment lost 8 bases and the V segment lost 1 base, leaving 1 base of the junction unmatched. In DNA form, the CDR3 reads TGTGCCAGCAGCTTAGGACTAGCGGGACAGCAGTACTTC. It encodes CASSLGLAGQQYF.

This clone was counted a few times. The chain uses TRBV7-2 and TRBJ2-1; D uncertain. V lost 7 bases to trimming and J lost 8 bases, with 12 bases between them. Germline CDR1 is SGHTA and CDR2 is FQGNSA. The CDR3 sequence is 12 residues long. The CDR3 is CASTKTWDEQFF. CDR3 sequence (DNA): TGTGCCAGCACCAAAACCTGGGATGAGCAGTTCTTC.

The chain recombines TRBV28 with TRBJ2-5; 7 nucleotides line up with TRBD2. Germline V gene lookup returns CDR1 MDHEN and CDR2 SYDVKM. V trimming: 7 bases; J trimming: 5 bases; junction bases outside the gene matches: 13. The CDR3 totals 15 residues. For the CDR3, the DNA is TGTGCCAGCACCTCCACGCTCCAGGGAGGGGAGACCCAGTACTTC. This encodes CASTSTLQGGETQYF.

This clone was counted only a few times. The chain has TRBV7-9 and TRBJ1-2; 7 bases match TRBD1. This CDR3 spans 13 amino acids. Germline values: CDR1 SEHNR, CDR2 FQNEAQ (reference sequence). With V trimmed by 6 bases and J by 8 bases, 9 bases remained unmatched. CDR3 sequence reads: CASRATGSGGYTF. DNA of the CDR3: TGTGCCAGCAGGGCGACAGGGTCAGGCGGCTACACCTTC.

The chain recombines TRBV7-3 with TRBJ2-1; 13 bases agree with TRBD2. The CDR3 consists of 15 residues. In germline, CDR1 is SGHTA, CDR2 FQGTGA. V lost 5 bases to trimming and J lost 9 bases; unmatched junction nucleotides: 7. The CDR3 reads CASSPQLAGGSEQFF. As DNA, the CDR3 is TGTGCCAGCAGCCCCCAACTAGCGGGAGGGAGTGAGCAGTTCTTC.

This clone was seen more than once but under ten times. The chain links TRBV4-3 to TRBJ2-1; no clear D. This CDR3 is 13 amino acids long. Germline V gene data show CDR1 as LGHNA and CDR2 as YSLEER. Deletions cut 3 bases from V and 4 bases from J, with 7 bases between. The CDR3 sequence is CASSHPGYNEQFF. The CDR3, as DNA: TGCGCCAGCAGCCACCCGGGTTACAATGAGCAGTTCTTC.

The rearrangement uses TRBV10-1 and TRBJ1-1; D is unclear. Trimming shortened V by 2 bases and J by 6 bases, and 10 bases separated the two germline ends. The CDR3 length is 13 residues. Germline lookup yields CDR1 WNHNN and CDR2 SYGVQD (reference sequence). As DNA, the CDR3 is TGCGCCAGCAGTGAGGGCAGCCAGCCTGAAGCTTTCTTT. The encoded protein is CASSEGSQPEAFF.